This T cell receptor beta chain was sequenced in a study of CD8 T cells in Susac syndrome. Whole-study results and caveats: Where Susac syndrome CD4+ T cell repertoires were concerned, no clonal expansion was evident.

High-throughput TCR beta sequencing covered peripheral CD8+ and CD4+ T cells. Negative isolation yielded CD8+ and CD4+ T cells; FACS enriched TEMRA cells. A remark on this clonotype: Its specificity is not known.

About 0.45 to 1 ug RNA was reverse transcribed with random hexamers. Across 54 Vbeta and 13 Jbeta, immunoSEQ multiplex PCR amplified TCR beta CDR3. MiXCR, run by TCRdb on the immunoSEQ multiplex PCR reads, gives a single entry per CDR3 protein. The sample carries about 190,000 distinct CDR3 sequences, nearly 97% recorded once. Trimming removed 0 bases at V and 4 bases at J, with 12 bases between. Germline V gene data show CDR1 as LNHNV and CDR2 as YYDKDF (reference sequence). This CDR3 is built from 15 residues. The source material was CD4+ T cells from PBMCs. V and J are TRBV15 and TRBJ1-1, with D unclear. This receptor was taken from a human donor with Susac syndrome. CDR3 loop: CATSRETELATEAFF. CDR3 DNA sequence: TGTGCCACCAGCAGAGAAACAGAATTGGCCACTGAAGCTTTCTTT.